The rows below give T cell receptor beta chains drawn from one sample of a study of T cell changes during pregnancy in multiple sclerosis. The assay was immunoSEQ multiplex PCR, and TCRdb's table has in-frame clones only and misses some. The data hold more than 55,000 clones, with approximately 94% observed a single time. The starting material was CD8+ T cells from peripheral blood mononuclear cells, obtained in the third trimester of pregnancy. The receptors come from a female donor with multiple sclerosis, enrolled in a pregnancy study. Both conserved end residues are part of each CDR3. The D gene is left open where the match is weak. Rows may omit the clone size; those that give it use once, few, many or a size class.

cdr3_nt,cdr3_aa,cdr3_length,j_call,clone_size,d_call,v_call
TGTGCCAGTACCCCTGGGACTAGCGGGGGAACCTACGAGCAGTACTTC,CASTPGTSGGTYEQYF,16,TRBJ2-7,many,TRBD2,TRBV19
TGCAGCGTTGTCCCTTTGTGGGGCTGCTCCTACGAGCAGTACTTC,CSVVPLWGCSYEQYF,15,TRBJ2-7,NA,NA,TRBV29-1
TGCAGCGTCAGACAGGGACCCGGCACAGATACGCAGTATTTT,CSVRQGPGTDTQYF,14,TRBJ2-3,NA,TRBD1,TRBV29-1
TGTGCCAGCAGTTCCGGGACAGGCCCTTACAATGAGCAGTTCTTC,CASSSGTGPYNEQFF,15,TRBJ2-1,NA,TRBD1,TRBV27
TGTGCCAGCAGTTCAGACAGATATGCGACCGGGGAGCTGTTTTTT,CASSSDRYATGELFF,15,TRBJ2-2,NA,NA,TRBV6-1
TGCAGCGTATGGACGGAGGACTCCTACGAGCAGTACTTC,CSVWTEDSYEQYF,13,TRBJ2-7,NA,NA,TRBV29-1
TGCAGCGTAGACGCCGGGGTTCGAAGGGGCTACACCTTC,CSVDAGVRRGYTF,13,TRBJ1-2,NA,NA,TRBV29-1
TGTGCCAGCAGCCAGGACGCAGGGGCTACCCATGAGCAGTTCTTC,CASSQDAGATHEQFF,15,TRBJ2-1,NA,NA,TRBV14
TGTGCCAGCAGAGAACGGATCCTAGGTCGCAACACCATATATTTT,CASRERILGRNTIYF,15,TRBJ1-3,NA,NA,TRBV2
TGTGCCAGCAGCCAAGATTGGGGACAGGTTGGCGACACCATATATTTT,CASSQDWGQVGDTIYF,16,TRBJ1-3,NA,TRBD1,TRBV7-2
TGTGCCAGCAGCGGCCTCGGAGCGGGAGGGCCCTATGGAACTTACGAGCAGTACTTC,CASSGLGAGGPYGTYEQYF,19,TRBJ2-7,NA,TRBD2,TRBV5-4
TGTGCCAGCAGCCCCCCGGGACTAGCGGGAGGAGGGGCAGATACGCAGTATTTT,CASSPPGLAGGGADTQYF,18,TRBJ2-3,NA,TRBD2,TRBV7-9
TGTGCCAGCAGTCAATTCCAGGGGTCCTGGGATGACACTGAAGCTTTCTTT,CASSQFQGSWDDTEAFF,17,TRBJ1-1,NA,NA,TRBV7-6
TGTGCTAGTGGTTTGTTAAATCCCGGGGAGCTGTTTTTT,CASGLLNPGELFF,13,TRBJ2-2,NA,NA,TRBV12-5
TGCGCCAGCAGCCAAGCTGGGAGGGCCTCTGGAGATACGCAGTATTTT,CASSQAGRASGDTQYF,16,TRBJ2-3,NA,TRBD2,TRBV4-1
TGTGCCACCAGCAGAGATCTGCGTTGGGGGGACTTCTATAATTCACCCCTCCACTTT,CATSRDLRWGDFYNSPLHF,19,TRBJ1-6,NA,NA,TRBV15
TGTGCCAGCAGCCAAGGCCGACAGGGGGTATCTGAGGACACTGAAGCTTTCTTT,CASSQGRQGVSEDTEAFF,18,TRBJ1-1,once,TRBD1,TRBV4-2
TGTGCCAGCAGCGCTGGGACTTTTTACGAGCAGTACTTC,CASSAGTFYEQYF,13,TRBJ2-7,NA,NA,TRBV11-2
TGTGCCAGCAGCTTAGGCTTCGCAGTGAACACCGGGGAGCTGTTTTTT,CASSLGFAVNTGELFF,16,TRBJ2-2,NA,NA,TRBV7-6
TGTGCCAGCAGTCTTAGCGGGAGTGGAGGAGATACGCAGTATTTT,CASSLSGSGGDTQYF,15,TRBJ2-3,once,TRBD2,TRBV2
TGTGCCAGCAGCTATAGCGGGGACGCAGATACGCAGTATTTT,CASSYSGDADTQYF,14,TRBJ2-3,NA,TRBD2,TRBV7-9
TGTGCCAGCAGCGCCGCGGACAGGGTTGGCACTGAAGCTTTCTTT,CASSAADRVGTEAFF,15,TRBJ1-1,NA,TRBD1,TRBV9
TGCAGCGTTGAAGCGTCTAGCGGGAGCACAGATACGCAGTATTTT,CSVEASSGSTDTQYF,15,TRBJ2-3,NA,TRBD2,TRBV29-1
TGTGCCAGCAGCTCAGCCTTCTATAACGGGAGGACCACCGGGGAGCTGTTTTTT,CASSSAFYNGRTTGELFF,18,TRBJ2-2,NA,TRBD2,TRBV13
TGTGCCAGCAGTGACGAGAGCGGAGATACGCAGTATTTT,CASSDESGDTQYF,13,TRBJ2-3,few,NA,TRBV2
TGTGCCTACTTCTCCGGGGGGCCCTATGGCTACACCTTC,CAYFSGGPYGYTF,13,TRBJ1-2,NA,NA,TRBV10-3
TGTGCCAGCAGCGAGCAGGACAGGGGGATGAACACTGAAGCTTTCTTT,CASSEQDRGMNTEAFF,16,TRBJ1-1,NA,TRBD1,TRBV9
TGCGCCAGCAGCCAGGGGCAGGAGACTGAAGCTTTCTTT,CASSQGQETEAFF,13,TRBJ1-1,NA,NA,TRBV5-1
TGTGCCAGCAGTTGGGGACTGTCCCCCTACGAGCAGTACTTC,CASSWGLSPYEQYF,14,TRBJ2-7,NA,NA,TRBV27
TGTGCCAGCAGCTCATCCGGGACAGGGCTTCGGAGCTCTGGAAACACCATATATTTT,CASSSSGTGLRSSGNTIYF,19,TRBJ1-3,once,TRBD1,TRBV7-9
TGTGCCAGCAGGCTATGGACTAGCGCCGAGACCCAGTACTTC,CASRLWTSAETQYF,14,TRBJ2-5,NA,TRBD2,TRBV27
TGTGCCAGTAGTAAGCTCCATATCAATGAGCAGTTCTTC,CASSKLHINEQFF,13,TRBJ2-1,once,NA,TRBV19
TGTGCCAGCAGTCCATACTCCTCGGGACACCATACAGATACGCAGTATTTT,CASSPYSSGHHTDTQYF,17,TRBJ2-3,NA,NA,TRBV13
TGTGCCAGCAGCCAAGCGGGAGCCGCCTACAATGAGCAGTTCTTC,CASSQAGAAYNEQFF,15,TRBJ2-1,NA,TRBD2,TRBV7-9
NA,CASSSSRTSYYNEQFF,16,TRBJ2-1,NA,NA,TRBV6-5
TGTGCCAGCAGCCCCCGGGGGGGGTACGGCTACACCTTC,CASSPRGGYGYTF,13,TRBJ1-2,NA,NA,TRBV7-2
TGTGCCAGCCATACAGGGGACCCTAATCAGCCCCAGCATTTT,CASHTGDPNQPQHF,14,TRBJ1-5,NA,TRBD1,TRBV28
TGTGCCAGCAGCCTGACCAGCCATGGAGGCGAGCAGTACTTC,CASSLTSHGGEQYF,14,TRBJ2-7,NA,NA,TRBV11-2
TGTGCCAGCAGTTCAGGGAGACTAGCGGGGCCCAATGAGCAGTTCTTC,CASSSGRLAGPNEQFF,16,TRBJ2-1,NA,TRBD2,TRBV27
TGTGCCAGCAGTCAGACTAGCGGGGGGTTCACAGATACGCAGTATTTT,CASSQTSGGFTDTQYF,16,TRBJ2-3,NA,TRBD2,TRBV4-2
TGTGCCAGCAGCCCCCGACTAGCGGGAAAACCCGGGGAGCTGTTTTTT,CASSPRLAGKPGELFF,16,TRBJ2-2,NA,TRBD2,TRBV13
TGTGCCAGCAGCTACCCCCCAGGTGTGGTTGGTAGCACTGAAGCTTTCTTT,CASSYPPGVVGSTEAFF,17,TRBJ1-1,NA,NA,TRBV7-9
TGTGCCAGCACCTACTTAGCATCCTACGAGCAGTACTTC,CASTYLASYEQYF,13,TRBJ2-7,NA,NA,TRBV28
TGTGCCAGCATAGGTGGGAGGGCCCCGTACGAGCAGTACTTC,CASIGGRAPYEQYF,14,TRBJ2-7,NA,TRBD2,TRBV7-9
TGTGCCAGCAGCCAAGTTAGCGGGGACTACAATGAGCAGTTCTTC,CASSQVSGDYNEQFF,15,TRBJ2-1,NA,TRBD2,TRBV4-2